This T cell receptor (beta chain) is drawn from a study of T cells in narcolepsy. Study at large: Patients with NT1 or NT2 and healthy control donors were enrolled. Study results and limitations: Reportedly, autoreactive clonotypes were serially detected in patients' blood but not controls'.

The CDR3 has 13 amino acids. Germline CDR1 and CDR2: SGHRS and YFSETQ. V gave up 0 bases and J gave up 7 bases; unmatched junction bases: 4. Sequencing used immunoSEQ multiplex PCR; TCRdb keeps in-frame clones, though not all of them. The sample records some 20,000 clones, around 86% being singletons. Comments on this clone: Its specificity is unknown.

The V and J genes are TRBV5-1 and TRBJ2-7; 7 bases are shared with TRBD2. Source material: memory (CD45RA-) CD4+ T cells from blood. The sequence came from a human donor in good health. CDR3 nucleotide sequence: TGCGCCAGCAGCTTGGCGTCGGGGGGAGAGCAGTACTTC. It codes for CASSLASGGEQYF.